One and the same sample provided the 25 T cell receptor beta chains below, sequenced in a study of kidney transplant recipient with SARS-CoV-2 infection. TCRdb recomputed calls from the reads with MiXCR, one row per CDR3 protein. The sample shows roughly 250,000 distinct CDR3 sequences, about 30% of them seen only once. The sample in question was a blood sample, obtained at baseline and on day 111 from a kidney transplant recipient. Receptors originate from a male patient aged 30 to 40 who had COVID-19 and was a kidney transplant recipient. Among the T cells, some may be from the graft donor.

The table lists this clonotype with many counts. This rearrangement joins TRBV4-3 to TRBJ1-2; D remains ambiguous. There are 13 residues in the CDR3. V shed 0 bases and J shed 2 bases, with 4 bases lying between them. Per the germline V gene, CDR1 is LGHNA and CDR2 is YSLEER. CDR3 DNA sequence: TGCGCCAGCAGCCAAGATAACAACTATGGCTACACCTTC. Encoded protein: CASSQDNNYGYTF.

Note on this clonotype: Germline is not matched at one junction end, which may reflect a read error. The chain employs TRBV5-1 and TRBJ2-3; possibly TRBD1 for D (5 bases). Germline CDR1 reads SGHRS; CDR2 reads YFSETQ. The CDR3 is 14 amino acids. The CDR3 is CASGLDTLTDTQYF. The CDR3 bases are TGCGCCAGCGGCTTGGACACCCTCACAGATACGCAGTATTTT.

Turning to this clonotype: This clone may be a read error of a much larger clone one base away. CDR3 DNA sequence: TGTGCCAGCAACCGGGGACAGATGAACACTGAAGCTTTCTTT. Translating gives CASNRGQMNTEAFF. This chain uses TRBV7-9 with TRBJ1-1; the match to TRBD1 covers 7 bases. The junction had 5 bases not matched to a gene; V was cut back by 7 bases and J by 0 bases. Germline V gene data show CDR1 as SEHNR and CDR2 as FQNEAQ (reference sequence). This CDR3 comprises 14 residues.

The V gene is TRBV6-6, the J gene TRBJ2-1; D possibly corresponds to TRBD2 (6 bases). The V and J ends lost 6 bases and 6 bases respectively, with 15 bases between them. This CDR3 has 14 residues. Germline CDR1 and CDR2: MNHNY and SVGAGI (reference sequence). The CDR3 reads CASSGSNGSNEQFF. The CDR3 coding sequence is TGTGCCAGCAGCGGGTCTAACGGGAGCAATGAGCAGTTCTTC.

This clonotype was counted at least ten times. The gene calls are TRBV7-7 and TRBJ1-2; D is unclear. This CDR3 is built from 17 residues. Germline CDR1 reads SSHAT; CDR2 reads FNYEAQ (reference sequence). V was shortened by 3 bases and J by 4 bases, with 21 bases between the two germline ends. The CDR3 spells CASSLSYKCRKTYGYTF. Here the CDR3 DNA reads TGTGCCAGCAGCTTGTCATATAAGTGCCGAAAGACCTATGGCTACACCTTC.

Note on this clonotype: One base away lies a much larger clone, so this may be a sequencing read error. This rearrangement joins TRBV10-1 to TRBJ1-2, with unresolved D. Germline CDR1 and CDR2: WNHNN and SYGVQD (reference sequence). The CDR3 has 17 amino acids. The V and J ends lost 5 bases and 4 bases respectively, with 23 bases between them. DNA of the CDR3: TGCGCCAGCAGTCAAAATTTAAGATCGCGAAAGGCCTATGGCTACACCTTC. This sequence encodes CASSQNLRSRKAYGYTF.

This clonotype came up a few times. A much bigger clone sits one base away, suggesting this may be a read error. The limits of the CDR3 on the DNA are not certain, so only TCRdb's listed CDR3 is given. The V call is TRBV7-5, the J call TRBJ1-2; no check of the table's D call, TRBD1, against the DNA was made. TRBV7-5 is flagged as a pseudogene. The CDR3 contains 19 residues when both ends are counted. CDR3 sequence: CTSVPEHSCEVGKTYGYTF.

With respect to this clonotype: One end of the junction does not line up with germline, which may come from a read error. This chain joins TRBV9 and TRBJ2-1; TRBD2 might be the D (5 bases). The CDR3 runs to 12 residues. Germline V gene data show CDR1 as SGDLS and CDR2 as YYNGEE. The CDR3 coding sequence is TGTGCCAGCAGCCCCGAGGGAAATGGGCAGTTCTTC. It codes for CASSPEGNGQFF.

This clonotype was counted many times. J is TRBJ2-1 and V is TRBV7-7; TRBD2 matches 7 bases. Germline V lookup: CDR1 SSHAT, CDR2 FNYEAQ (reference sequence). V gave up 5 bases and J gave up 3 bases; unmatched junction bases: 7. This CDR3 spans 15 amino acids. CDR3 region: CASSVERDSYNEQFF. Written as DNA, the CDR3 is TGTGCCAGCAGCGTCGAGCGGGATAGCTACAATGAGCAGTTCTTC.

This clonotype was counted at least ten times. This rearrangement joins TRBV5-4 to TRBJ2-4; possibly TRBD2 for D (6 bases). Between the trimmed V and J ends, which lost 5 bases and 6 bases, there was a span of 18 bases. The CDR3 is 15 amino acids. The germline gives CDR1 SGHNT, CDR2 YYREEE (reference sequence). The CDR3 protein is CASREGPLETNIQYF. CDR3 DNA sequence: TGTGCCAGCAGGGAGGGACCCCTAGAGACAAACATTCAGTACTTC. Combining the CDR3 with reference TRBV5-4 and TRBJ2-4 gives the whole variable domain ETGVTQSPTHLIKTRGQQVTLRCSSQSGHNTVSWYQQALGQGPQFIFQYYREEENGRGNFPPRFSGLQFPNYSSELNVNALELDDSALYLCASREGPLETNIQYFGAGTRLSVL.

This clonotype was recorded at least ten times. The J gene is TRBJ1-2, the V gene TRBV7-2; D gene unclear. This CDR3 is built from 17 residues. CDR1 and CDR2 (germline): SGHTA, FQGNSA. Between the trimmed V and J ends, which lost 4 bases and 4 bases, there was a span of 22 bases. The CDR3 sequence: CASSCLSRDGKTYGYTF. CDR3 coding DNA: TGTGCCAGCAGCTGTCTGAGCAGAGACGGAAAGACCTATGGCTACACCTTC.

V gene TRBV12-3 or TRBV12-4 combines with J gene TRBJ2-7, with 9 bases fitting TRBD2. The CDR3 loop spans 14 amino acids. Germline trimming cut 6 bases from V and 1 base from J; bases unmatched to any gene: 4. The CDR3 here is CASSPSGVSYEQYF. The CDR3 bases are TGTGCCAGCAGCCCTAGCGGGGTTTCCTACGAGCAGTACTTC.

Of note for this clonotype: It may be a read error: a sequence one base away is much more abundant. Written as DNA, the CDR3 is TGTGGCAATTCGGCGAGGATAACACAAAGTTGGGCCAACGTCCTGACTTTC. It codes for CGNSARITQSWANVLTF. The chain links TRBV8-2 to TRBJ2-6. TRBV8-2 is marked as a pseudogene. The CDR3 has 17 amino acids.

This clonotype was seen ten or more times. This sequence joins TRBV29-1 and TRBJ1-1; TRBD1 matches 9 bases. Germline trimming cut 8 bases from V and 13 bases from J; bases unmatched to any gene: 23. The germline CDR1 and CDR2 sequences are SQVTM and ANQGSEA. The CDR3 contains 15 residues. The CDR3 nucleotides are TGCAGCCCGTTGACCCCGGGACAGGGAGCGGGAGTCGGTTTCTTT. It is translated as CSPLTPGQGAGVGFF.

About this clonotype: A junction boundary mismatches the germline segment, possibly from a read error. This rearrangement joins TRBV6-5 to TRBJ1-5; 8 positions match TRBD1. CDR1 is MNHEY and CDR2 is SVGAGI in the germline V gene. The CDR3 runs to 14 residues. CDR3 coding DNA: TGTGTCAGCAGTAGGGACAGGAGCAATCAGCCCCAGCACTTT. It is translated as CVSSRDRSNQPQHF.

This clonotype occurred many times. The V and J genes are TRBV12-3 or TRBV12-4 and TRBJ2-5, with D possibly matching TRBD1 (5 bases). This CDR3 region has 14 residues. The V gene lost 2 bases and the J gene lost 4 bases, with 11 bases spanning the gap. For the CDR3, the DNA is TGTGCCAGCAGTTTACTGGGGCTAGTAGAGACCCAGTACTTC. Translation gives CASSLLGLVETQYF.

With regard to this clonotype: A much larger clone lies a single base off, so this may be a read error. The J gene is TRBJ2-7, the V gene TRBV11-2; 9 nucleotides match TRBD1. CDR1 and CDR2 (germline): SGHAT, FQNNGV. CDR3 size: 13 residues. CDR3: CASTQGQGYERYF. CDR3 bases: TGTGCCAGCACCCAGGGACAGGGCTACGAGCGGTACTTC.

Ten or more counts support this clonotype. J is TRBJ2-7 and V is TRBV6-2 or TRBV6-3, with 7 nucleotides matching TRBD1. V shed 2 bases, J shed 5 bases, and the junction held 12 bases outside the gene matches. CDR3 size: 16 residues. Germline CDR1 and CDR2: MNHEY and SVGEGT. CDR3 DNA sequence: TGTGCCAGCAGTTACGGCAGGGCAGGGGGATACGACGAGCAGTACTTC. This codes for CASSYGRAGGYDEQYF.

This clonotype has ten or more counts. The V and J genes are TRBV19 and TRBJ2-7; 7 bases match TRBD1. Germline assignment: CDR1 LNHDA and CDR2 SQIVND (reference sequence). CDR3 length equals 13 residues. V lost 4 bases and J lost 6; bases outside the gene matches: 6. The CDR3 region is CASSSDRDGEQYF. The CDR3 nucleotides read TGTGCCAGTAGTAGCGACAGGGACGGCGAGCAGTACTTC.

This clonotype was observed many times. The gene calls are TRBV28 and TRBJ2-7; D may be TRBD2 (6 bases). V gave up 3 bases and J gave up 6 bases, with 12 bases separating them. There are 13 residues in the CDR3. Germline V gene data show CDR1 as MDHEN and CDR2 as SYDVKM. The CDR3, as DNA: TGTGCCAGCAGTTTCGGGAGCGCTCTCGAGCAGTACTTC. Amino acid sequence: CASSFGSALEQYF.

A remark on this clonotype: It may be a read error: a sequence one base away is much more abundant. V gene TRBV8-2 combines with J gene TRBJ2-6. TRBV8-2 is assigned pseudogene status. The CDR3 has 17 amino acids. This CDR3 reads CGNAVRITRSRANVLTF. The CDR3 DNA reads TGTGGCAATGCGGTAAGGATAACACGAAGTCGGGCCAACGTCCTGACTTTC.

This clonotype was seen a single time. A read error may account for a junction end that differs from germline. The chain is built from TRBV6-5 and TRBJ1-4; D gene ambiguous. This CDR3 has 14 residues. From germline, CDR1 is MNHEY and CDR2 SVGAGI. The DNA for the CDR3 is TGTGCCAGCAGTACTATTGCCAGGAATGAAAAACTGCTTTTT. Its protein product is CASSTIARNEKLLF.

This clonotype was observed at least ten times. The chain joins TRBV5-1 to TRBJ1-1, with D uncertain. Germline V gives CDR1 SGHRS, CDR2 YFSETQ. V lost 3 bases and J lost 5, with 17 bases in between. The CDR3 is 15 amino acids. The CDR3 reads CASSWGLSYGTEAFF. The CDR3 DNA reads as TGCGCCAGCAGCTGGGGTCTCAGCTATGGGACTGAAGCTTTCTTT.

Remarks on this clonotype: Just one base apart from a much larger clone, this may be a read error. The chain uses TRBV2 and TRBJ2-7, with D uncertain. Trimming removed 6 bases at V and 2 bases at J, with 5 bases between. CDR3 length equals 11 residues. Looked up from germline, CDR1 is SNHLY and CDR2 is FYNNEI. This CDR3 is CASSDPYEQYV. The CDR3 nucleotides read TGTGCCAGCAGCGACCCCTACGAGCAGTACGTC.

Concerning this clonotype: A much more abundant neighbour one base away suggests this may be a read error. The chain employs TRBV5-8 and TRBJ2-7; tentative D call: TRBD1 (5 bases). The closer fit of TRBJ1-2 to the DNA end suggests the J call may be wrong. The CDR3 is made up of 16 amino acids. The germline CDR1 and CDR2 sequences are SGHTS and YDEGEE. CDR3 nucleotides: TGTACCAGCGGGGGAATTCATCCACGAAAGACCTATGGCTACACCTTC. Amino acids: CTSGGIHPRKTYGYTF.